This TCR beta chain was captured by sequencing in a study of blood T cell repertoires in COVID-19. The wider study: Specimens from acute and convalescent COVID-19 originated in the United States, Italy and Spain.

Assay used: immunoSEQ multiplex PCR; TCRdb lists only in-frame clones, some missing. The table shows some 130,000 clones, with around 83% occurring only once. Which cohort a participant joined came from the clinical history participants gave. The study counted Cohort 3 donors as recovered given two negative PCRs, clearance, or symptom resolution. CDR1 and CDR2 (germline): SGHTA, FQGNSA. CDR3 length: 16 residues. With V trimmed by 6 bases and J by 5 bases, 15 bases remained unmatched. The chain carries TRBV7-2 and TRBJ1-1; 7 bases are shared with TRBD1. The clonotype comes from a man younger than 40 who had recovered from COVID-19. Specimen: PBMCs or T cells enriched from blood (not recorded which). The CDR3 coding sequence is TGTGCCAGCAGTCCCGGGACAGAACACGGTAGGACTGAAGCTTTCTTT. This encodes CASSPGTEHGRTEAFF. The full variable domain, completed using reference TRBV7-2 and TRBJ1-1, is GAGVSQSPSNKVTEKGKDVELRCDPISGHTALYWYRQSLGQGLEFLIYFQGNSAPDKSGLPSDRFSAERTGGSVSTLTIQRTQQEDSAVYLCASSPGTEHGRTEAFFGQGTRLTVV.